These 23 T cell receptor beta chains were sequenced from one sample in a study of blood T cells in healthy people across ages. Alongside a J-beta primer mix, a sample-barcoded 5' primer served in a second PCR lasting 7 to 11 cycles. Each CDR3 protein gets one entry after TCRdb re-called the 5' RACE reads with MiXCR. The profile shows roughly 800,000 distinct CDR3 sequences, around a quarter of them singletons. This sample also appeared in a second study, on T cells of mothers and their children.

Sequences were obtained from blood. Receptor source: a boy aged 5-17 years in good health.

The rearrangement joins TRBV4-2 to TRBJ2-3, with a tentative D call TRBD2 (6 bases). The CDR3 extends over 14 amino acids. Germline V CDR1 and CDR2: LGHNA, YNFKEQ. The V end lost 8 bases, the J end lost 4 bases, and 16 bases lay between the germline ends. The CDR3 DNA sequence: TGTGCCAGCCGTGCATCGGGGGAATCAGATACGCAGTATTTT. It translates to CASRASGESDTQYF.

The CDR3 loop is CASSGTNPNNEQFF. In nucleotides, the CDR3 is TGTGCCAGCAGCGGGACAAACCCTAACAATGAGCAGTTCTTC. The rearrangement uses TRBV12-3 or TRBV12-4 and TRBJ2-1; D may be TRBD1 (6 bases). The CDR3 is 14 residues long. Trimming pared 6 bases from V and 5 bases from J, leaving 14 bases between.

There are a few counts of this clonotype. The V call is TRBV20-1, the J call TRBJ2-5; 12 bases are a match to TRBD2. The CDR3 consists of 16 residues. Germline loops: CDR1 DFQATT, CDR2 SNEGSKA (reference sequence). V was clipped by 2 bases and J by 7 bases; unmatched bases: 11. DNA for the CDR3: TGCAGTGCTAGAATCTCGACTAGCGGGGGAGTGAGGACCCAGTACTTC. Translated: CSARISTSGGVRTQYF.

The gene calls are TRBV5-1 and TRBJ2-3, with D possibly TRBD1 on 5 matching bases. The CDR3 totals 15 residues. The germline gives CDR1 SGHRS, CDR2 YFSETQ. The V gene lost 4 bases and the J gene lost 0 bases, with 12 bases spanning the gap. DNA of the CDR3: TGCGCCAGCAGCCCTGACAGACCTAGCACAGATACGCAGTATTTT. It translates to CASSPDRPSTDTQYF.

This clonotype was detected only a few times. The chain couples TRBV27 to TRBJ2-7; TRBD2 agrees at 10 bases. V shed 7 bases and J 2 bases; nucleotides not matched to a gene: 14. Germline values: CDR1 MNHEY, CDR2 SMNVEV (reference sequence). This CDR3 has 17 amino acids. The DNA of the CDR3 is TGTGCCAGCACCAGCGGGTCTAGCGGGGGTCTGACCTACGAGCAGTACTTC. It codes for CASTSGSSGGLTYEQYF.

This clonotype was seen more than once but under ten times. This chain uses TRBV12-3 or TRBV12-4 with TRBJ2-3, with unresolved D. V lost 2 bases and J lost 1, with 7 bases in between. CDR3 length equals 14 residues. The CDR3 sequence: CASSLTEGTDTQYF. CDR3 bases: TGTGCCAGCAGTTTAACTGAGGGCACAGATACGCAGTATTTT.

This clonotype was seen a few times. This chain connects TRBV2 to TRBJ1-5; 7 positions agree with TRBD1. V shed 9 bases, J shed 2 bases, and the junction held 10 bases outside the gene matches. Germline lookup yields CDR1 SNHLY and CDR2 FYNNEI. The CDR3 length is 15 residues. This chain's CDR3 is CASRPHRGRNQPQHF. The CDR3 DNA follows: TGTGCCAGTAGGCCACACAGGGGACGCAATCAGCCCCAGCATTTT.

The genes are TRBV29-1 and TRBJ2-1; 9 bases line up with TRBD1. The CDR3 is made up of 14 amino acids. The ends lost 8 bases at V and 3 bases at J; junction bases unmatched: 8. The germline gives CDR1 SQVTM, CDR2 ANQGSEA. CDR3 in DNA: TGCAGCCCTATGCGGGGACAGGGCTACAATGAGCAGTTCTTC. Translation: CSPMRGQGYNEQFF.

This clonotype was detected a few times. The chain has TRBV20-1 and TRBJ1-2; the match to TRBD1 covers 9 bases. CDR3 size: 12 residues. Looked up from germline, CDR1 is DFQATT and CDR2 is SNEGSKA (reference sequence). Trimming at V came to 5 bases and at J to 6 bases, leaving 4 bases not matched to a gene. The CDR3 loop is CSADRDRDGYTF. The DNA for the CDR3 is TGCAGTGCTGACCGGGACAGGGATGGCTACACCTTC.

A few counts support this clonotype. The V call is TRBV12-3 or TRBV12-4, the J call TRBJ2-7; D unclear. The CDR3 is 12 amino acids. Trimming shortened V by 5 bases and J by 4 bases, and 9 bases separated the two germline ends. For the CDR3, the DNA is TGTGCCAGCAGTGCCCTTGGGTACGAGCAGTACTTC. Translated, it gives CASSALGYEQYF.

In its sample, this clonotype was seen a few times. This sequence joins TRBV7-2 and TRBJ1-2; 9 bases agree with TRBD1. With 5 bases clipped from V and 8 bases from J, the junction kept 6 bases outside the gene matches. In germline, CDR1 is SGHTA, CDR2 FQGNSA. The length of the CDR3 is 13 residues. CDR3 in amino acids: CASSPEGQGGYTF. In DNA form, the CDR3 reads TGTGCCAGCAGCCCCGAGGGACAGGGAGGCTACACCTTC.

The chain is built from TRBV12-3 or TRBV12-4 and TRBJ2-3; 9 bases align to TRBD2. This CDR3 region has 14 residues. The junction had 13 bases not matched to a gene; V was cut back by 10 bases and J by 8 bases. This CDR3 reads CATAAAGGGSTQYF. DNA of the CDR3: TGTGCCACAGCCGCAGCGGGAGGCGGTAGTACGCAGTATTTT.

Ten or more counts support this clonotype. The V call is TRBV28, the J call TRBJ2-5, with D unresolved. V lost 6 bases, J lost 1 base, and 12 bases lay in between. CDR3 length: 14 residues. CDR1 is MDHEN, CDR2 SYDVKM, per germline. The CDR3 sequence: CASSIVDGQETQYF. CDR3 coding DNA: TGTGCCAGCAGCATCGTTGACGGCCAAGAGACCCAGTACTTC.

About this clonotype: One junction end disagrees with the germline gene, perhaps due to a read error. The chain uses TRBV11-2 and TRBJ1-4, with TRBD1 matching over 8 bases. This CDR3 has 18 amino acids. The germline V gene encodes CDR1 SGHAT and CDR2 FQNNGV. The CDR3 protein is CASSSWTGRFGTNEKLFF. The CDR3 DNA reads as TGTGCCAGCAGTTCGTGGACAGGGAGGTTTGGCACTAATGAGAAACTGTTTTTT.

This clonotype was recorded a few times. Here the CDR3 reads CATSGTTLQGYTF. The CDR3 DNA is TGTGCCACCAGTGGGACGACCCTGCAAGGCTACACCTTC. The genes are TRBV24-1 and TRBJ1-2, with D uncertain. CDR1 and CDR2 (germline): KGHDR, SFDVKD. V lost 5 bases and J 8 bases, leaving 14 bases between the germline ends. The CDR3 runs 13 residues.

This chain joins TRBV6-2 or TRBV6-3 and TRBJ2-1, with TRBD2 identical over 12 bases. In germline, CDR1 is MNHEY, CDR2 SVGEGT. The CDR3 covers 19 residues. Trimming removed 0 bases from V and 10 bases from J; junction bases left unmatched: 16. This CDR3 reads CASSYSGLAGGHFKREQFF. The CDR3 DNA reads TGTGCCAGCAGTTACTCCGGGCTAGCGGGGGGGCATTTTAAGAGGGAGCAGTTCTTC.

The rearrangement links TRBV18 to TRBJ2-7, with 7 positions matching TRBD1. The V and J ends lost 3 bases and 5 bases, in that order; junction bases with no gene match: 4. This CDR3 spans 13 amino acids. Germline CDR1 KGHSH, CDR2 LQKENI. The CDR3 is CASSPGQSNEQYF. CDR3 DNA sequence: TGTGCCAGCTCACCGGGACAGAGCAACGAGCAGTACTTC.

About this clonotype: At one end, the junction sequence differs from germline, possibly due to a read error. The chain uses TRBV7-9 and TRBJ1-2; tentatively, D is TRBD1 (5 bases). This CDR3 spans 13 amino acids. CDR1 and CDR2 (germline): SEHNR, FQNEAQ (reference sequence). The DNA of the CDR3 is TGTGCCAGCAGCTTGGGACGGGACTATGGCTGCACCTTC. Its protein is CASSLGRDYGCTF.

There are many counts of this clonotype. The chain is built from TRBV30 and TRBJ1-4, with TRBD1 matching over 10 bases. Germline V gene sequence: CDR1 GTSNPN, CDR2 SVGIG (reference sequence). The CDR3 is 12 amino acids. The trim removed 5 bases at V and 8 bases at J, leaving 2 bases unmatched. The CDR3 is CAWGTGEEKLFF. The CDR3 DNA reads TGTGCCTGGGGGACAGGGGAGGAAAAACTGTTTTTT.

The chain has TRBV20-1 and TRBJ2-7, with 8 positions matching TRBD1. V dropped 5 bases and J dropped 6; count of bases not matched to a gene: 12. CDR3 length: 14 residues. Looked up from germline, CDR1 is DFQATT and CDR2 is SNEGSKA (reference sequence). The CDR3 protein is CSAQTLTGDAEQYF. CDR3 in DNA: TGCAGTGCTCAAACCCTGACAGGGGATGCCGAGCAGTACTTC.

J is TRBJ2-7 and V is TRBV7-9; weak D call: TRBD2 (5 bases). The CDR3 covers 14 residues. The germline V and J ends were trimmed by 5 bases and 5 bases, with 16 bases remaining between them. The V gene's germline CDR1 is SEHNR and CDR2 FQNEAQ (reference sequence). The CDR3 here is CASSPRAGGHEQYF. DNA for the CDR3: TGTGCCAGCAGCCCGCGGGCGGGCGGTCACGAGCAGTACTTC.

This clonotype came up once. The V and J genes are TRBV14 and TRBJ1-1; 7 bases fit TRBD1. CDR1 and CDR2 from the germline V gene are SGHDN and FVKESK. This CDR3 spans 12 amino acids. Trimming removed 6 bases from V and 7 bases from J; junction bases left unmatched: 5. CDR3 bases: TGTGCCAGCAGACGGACAGGTCGTGAAGCTTTCTTT. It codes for CASRRTGREAFF.

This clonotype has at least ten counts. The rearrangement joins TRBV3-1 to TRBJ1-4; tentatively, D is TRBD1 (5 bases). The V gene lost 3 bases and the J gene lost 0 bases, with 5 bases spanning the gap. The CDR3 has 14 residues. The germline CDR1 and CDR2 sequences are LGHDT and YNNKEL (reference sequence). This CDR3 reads CASSQGATNEKLFF. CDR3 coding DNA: TGTGCCAGCAGCCAGGGGGCAACTAATGAAAAACTGTTTTTT.